Below, 28 T cell receptor beta chains from the same sample are listed, as sequenced in a study of T cell repertoires in aging, cancer and after chemotherapy. Peripheral blood genomic DNA, not sorted cells or RNA, was the template. Rearranged V-D-J TRB sequences were amplified with a mixed TRB-A/B primer pool. One entry per CDR3 protein results from TCRdb running MiXCR on the multiplex PCR reads. The sample shows several thousand distinct CDR3 sequences, approximately 28% of them seen only once. The sample comprised blood. Every receptor here comes from a human donor in good health.

V and J are TRBV12-3 or TRBV12-4 and TRBJ1-2; D not certain. V dropped 3 bases and J dropped 5 bases, with 7 bases sitting between them. The CDR3 covers 12 residues. For the CDR3, the DNA is TGTGCCAGCAGTTTCTCTACTTATGGCTACACCTTC. Its protein product is CASSFSTYGYTF.

Judged by abundance, this clonotype is medium-sized. The V and J genes are TRBV27 and TRBJ2-7, with D tentatively TRBD2 (5 bases). Per the germline V gene, CDR1 is MNHEY and CDR2 is SMNVEV (reference sequence). The CDR3 is 13 residues long. V lost 0 bases and J 2 bases, leaving 5 bases between the germline ends. The CDR3 nucleotides read TGTGCCAGCAGTTTATCGCGGGCCTACGAGCAGTACTTC. Protein: CASSLSRAYEQYF.

Of note for this clonotype: A much larger clone differs by one base, so this may be a read error. The chain employs TRBV6-5 and TRBJ2-5; TRBD2 matches 11 bases. The length of the CDR3 is 15 residues. The germline gives CDR1 MNHEY, CDR2 SVGAGI. The chain's CDR3 is CTSSPLAGVTETQYF. The CDR3 bases are TGTACCAGCAGTCCACTAGCGGGAGTTACGGAGACCCAGTACTTC.

The chain employs TRBV12-3 or TRBV12-4 and TRBJ1-2; TRBD1 agrees at 10 bases. Losses at the gene ends were 6 bases for V and 5 bases for J; bases not matched to a gene: 6. The CDR3 totals 14 residues. This CDR3 is CASRTGGGRYGYTF. The DNA for the CDR3 is TGTGCCAGCAGGACAGGGGGCGGGAGGTATGGCTACACCTTC.

J is TRBJ1-1 and V is TRBV5-6; perhaps TRBD1 as D (5 bases). Trimming took off 0 bases at V and 8 bases at J, with 8 bases between the two ends. The CDR3 consists of 12 residues. From germline, CDR1 is SGHDT and CDR2 YYEEEE. CDR3 in amino acids: CASSLVDREAFF. In DNA form, the CDR3 reads TGTGCCAGCAGCTTGGTCGACAGAGAAGCTTTCTTT.

The CDR3 sequence is CASSSVPGGTAGYTF. CDR3 sequence (DNA): TGTGCCAGCAGCTCAGTCCCGGGAGGAACGGCTGGCTACACCTTC. This chain connects TRBV11-1 to TRBJ1-2; D call uncertain. Per germline, CDR1 SGHAT and CDR2 FQDESV (reference sequence). The CDR3 totals 15 residues. Trimming stripped 4 bases from V and 7 bases from J, with 19 bases between.

The V and J genes are TRBV12-3 or TRBV12-4 and TRBJ1-3; D may be TRBD1 (6 bases). The germline V and J ends were trimmed by 6 bases and 0 bases, with 18 bases remaining between them. This CDR3 has 17 amino acids. CDR3 sequence: CASSPEQGRGSGNTIYF. For the CDR3, the DNA is TGTGCCAGCAGCCCTGAACAGGGAAGAGGCTCTGGAAACACCATATATTTT.

The chain couples TRBV15 to TRBJ1-2; D gene ambiguous. This CDR3 region has 13 residues. Germline V gene sequence: CDR1 LNHNV, CDR2 YYDKDF (reference sequence). The V end lost 3 bases, the J end lost 7 bases, and 12 bases lay between the germline ends. CDR3 region: CATSSRSGSGYTF. As DNA, the CDR3 is TGTGCCACCAGCAGCCGCTCCGGGAGTGGCTACACCTTC.

This clonotype was seen more than once but under ten times. The chain joins TRBV6-5 to TRBJ1-6, with a tentative D call TRBD1 (5 bases). Germline assignment: CDR1 MNHEY and CDR2 SVGAGI. There are 18 residues in the CDR3. Deletions cut 2 bases from V and 3 bases from J, with 17 bases between. Here the CDR3 DNA reads TGTGCCAGCAGTTACGCCACCCCGGGGGAGAACTATAATTCACCCCTCCACTTT. Translating gives CASSYATPGENYNSPLHF.

This clonotype has only a few counts. The rearrangement joins TRBV12-3 or TRBV12-4 to TRBJ1-1; D remains ambiguous. CDR3 length equals 14 residues. The V end was cut by 5 bases, the J end by 4 bases, with 14 bases between. DNA for the CDR3: TGTGCCAGCAGTGACGACGTCCTGGGCACTGAAGCTTTCTTT. Amino acids: CASSDDVLGTEAFF.

By its share, this clonotype is large (0.1 to 1%). The chain uses TRBV29-1 and TRBJ2-1; the D is unclear. With 4 bases removed from V and 6 bases from J, the gap between germline ends came to 4 bases. The CDR3 extends over 10 amino acids. The germline V gene has CDR1 SQVTM and CDR2 ANQGSEA. The CDR3 nucleotides are TGCAGCGTTGCAGTCAATGAGCAGTTCTTC. It specifies CSVAVNEQFF.

The chain employs TRBV6-1 and TRBJ2-5; tentatively, D is TRBD1 or TRBD2 (5 bases each). Looked up from germline, CDR1 is MNHNS and CDR2 is SASEGT. Trimming stripped 8 bases from V and 6 bases from J, with 19 bases between. The CDR3 loop spans 14 amino acids. The CDR3 DNA is TGTGCCAGCTGGGACCTAATCCCGGGGAAGACCCAGTACTTC. Amino acids: CASWDLIPGKTQYF.

The chain carries TRBV6-1 and TRBJ2-7; D call uncertain. V lost 5 bases, J lost 3 bases, and 11 bases lay in between. This CDR3 contains 13 residues. Germline loops: CDR1 MNHNS, CDR2 SASEGT. CDR3 in amino acids: CASSLRFLYEQYF. In DNA, the CDR3 is TGTGCCAGCAGTCTCAGGTTCCTCTACGAGCAGTACTTC.

Sample share makes this clonotype medium-sized (0.01 to 0.1%). The chain carries TRBV6-1 and TRBJ1-4; D is perhaps TRBD1 (6 bases). V was cut by 5 bases and J by 5 bases, with 12 bases left in between. The CDR3 consists of 14 residues. Germline CDR1 is MNHNS and CDR2 is SASEGT. CDR3 sequence reads: CASSNTGKNEKLFF. As DNA, the CDR3 is TGTGCCAGCAGTAACACAGGGAAGAATGAAAAACTGTTTTTT.

The V gene is TRBV30, the J gene TRBJ1-1; 7 bases fit TRBD1. This CDR3 spans 14 amino acids. V trimming: 2 bases; J trimming: 3 bases; junction bases outside the gene matches: 6. In germline, CDR1 is GTSNPN, CDR2 SVGIG (reference sequence). DNA for the CDR3: TGTGCCTGGAGTCCGTCGGACAGGTACACTGAAGCTTTCTTT. This gives the protein CAWSPSDRYTEAFF.

The V call is TRBV6-2 or TRBV6-3, the J call TRBJ1-1; D is unclear. The germline V gene has CDR1 MNHEY and CDR2 SVGEGT. Trimming stripped 2 bases from V and 7 bases from J, with 11 bases between. This CDR3 is 13 amino acids long. CDR3 DNA sequence: TGTGCCAGCAGTTACACGAGGCCAAGTGAAGCTTTCTTT. Its translation is CASSYTRPSEAFF.

This clonotype was detected only a few times. The V gene is TRBV12-5, the J gene TRBJ2-1; D not certain. The CDR3 extends over 15 amino acids. Germline V gives CDR1 LGHNT, CDR2 FRNRAP. With 2 bases removed from V and 4 bases from J, the gap between germline ends came to 12 bases. This CDR3 is CASGLLGKTYNEQFF. CDR3 coding DNA: TGTGCTAGTGGTTTGTTGGGGAAGACTTACAATGAGCAGTTCTTC.

The chain combines TRBV6-1 with TRBJ2-5; D may be TRBD1 (5 bases). The CDR3 sequence is 15 residues long. Germline CDR1 MNHNS, CDR2 SASEGT. The ends were cut back, 2 bases at V and 4 bases at J, with 14 bases in the middle. The CDR3 nucleotides are TGTGCCAGCAGTGAACACCCCAGGGTGCGAGAGACCCAGTACTTC. The encoded protein is CASSEHPRVRETQYF.

The chain has TRBV5-4 and TRBJ1-2, with D perhaps matching TRBD1 (5 bases). Trimming pared 4 bases from V and 8 bases from J, leaving 12 bases between. Germline V gene sequence: CDR1 SGHNT, CDR2 YYREEE (reference sequence). This CDR3 has 12 residues. The CDR3 nucleotides are TGTGCCAGCAGCCCCGGGGGACGAGGCTACACCTTC. As protein: CASSPGGRGYTF.

By its share, this clonotype is medium-sized. The chain employs TRBV6-5 and TRBJ2-4, with TRBD1 matching 9 bases. V was pared by 2 bases and J by 10 bases, with 3 bases of the junction left unmatched. This CDR3 is built from 13 residues. CDR1 is MNHEY, CDR2 SVGAGI, per germline. DNA of the CDR3: TGTGCCAGCAGTTACCGGGACAGGGAGATTCAGTACTTC. Protein sequence: CASSYRDREIQYF.

This clonotype was counted between two and nine times. The chain is built from TRBV30 and TRBJ1-2, with 7 bases aligning to TRBD1. This CDR3 has 14 amino acids. Looked up from germline, CDR1 is GTSNPN and CDR2 is SVGIG (reference sequence). After removal of 0 bases from V and 8 bases from J, the junction contained 9 bases not matched to a gene. CDR3 sequence (DNA): TGTGCCTGGAGTGTCCTATCAGGGGGAGTAGGCTACACCTTC. The encoded protein is CAWSVLSGGVGYTF.

Note on this clonotype: An end of the junction does not agree with germline; a read error may underlie this. The V gene is TRBV5-5, the J gene TRBJ1-2; perhaps TRBD1 as D (6 bases). The CDR3 extends over 12 amino acids. CDR1 is SGHKS, CDR2 YYEKEE, per germline (reference sequence). CDR3 loop: CASSPAHRVEYF. The CDR3 coding sequence is TGTGCCAGCAGTCCCGCACACAGGGTGGAGTACTTC.

By sample share, this clonotype is medium-sized. This CDR3 is CASSSGTGELFF. DNA of the CDR3: TGTGCCAGCAGTTCAGGAACCGGGGAGCTGTTTTTT. The chain links TRBV12-3 or TRBV12-4 to TRBJ2-2; no reliable D call. V dropped 4 bases and J dropped 5 bases, with 5 bases sitting between them. The CDR3 totals 12 residues.

By sample fraction, this clonotype is medium-sized. The V call is TRBV30, the J call TRBJ2-3; D gene ambiguous. V lost 1 base and J lost 1, with 6 bases in between. This CDR3 spans 13 amino acids. Germline assignment: CDR1 GTSNPN and CDR2 SVGIG (reference sequence). This CDR3 reads CAWSDLGTDTQYF. The CDR3 coding sequence is TGTGCCTGGAGTGACCTGGGCACAGATACGCAGTATTTT.

Note on this clonotype: One end of the junction varies from germline; a read error may be responsible. This chain links TRBV5-5 with TRBJ2-5, with a tentative D call TRBD1 (5 bases). Germline V gives CDR1 SGHKS, CDR2 YYEKEE (reference sequence). The length of the CDR3 is 13 residues. CDR3 nucleotides: TGCGCCAGCAGCTTGGTAGGGGAAGAGACCCAGTACTTC. It translates to CASSLVGEETQYF.

The chain is built from TRBV7-2 and TRBJ2-2; D uncertain. The germline CDR1 and CDR2 sequences are SGHTA and FQGNSA. V was cut by 9 bases and J by 4 bases, with 12 bases left in between. The CDR3 contains 13 residues. The CDR3 sequence is CASKPWGTGELFF. For the CDR3, the DNA is TGTGCCAGTAAACCCTGGGGCACCGGGGAGCTGTTTTTT.

The genes are TRBV6-1 and TRBJ1-5, with 7 bases identical to TRBD1. Germline V CDR1 and CDR2: MNHNS, SASEGT. CDR3 length: 15 residues. The V and J ends lost 6 bases and 0 bases, in that order; junction bases with no gene match: 5. CDR3 region: CASSRQGHSNQPQHF. The CDR3 region has the DNA TGTGCCAGCAGCAGACAGGGCCATAGCAATCAGCCCCAGCATTTT.

This clonotype ranks as medium-sized. The chain joins TRBV6-1 to TRBJ2-2; 11 bases are shared with TRBD2. The germline CDR1 and CDR2 sequences are MNHNS and SASEGT. The CDR3 is made up of 15 amino acids. Trimming took 6 bases from V and 5 from J; bases not matched to a gene: 5. The CDR3 sequence: CASRVLAGGTGELFF. The CDR3 DNA reads as TGTGCCAGCAGAGTGCTAGCGGGAGGTACCGGGGAGCTGTTTTTT.